This T cell receptor beta chain was obtained from a study of cytotoxic CD8 clonotypes in ibrutinib-treated CLL. About the research overall: The patients, over ten relapsed/refractory and fewer than 16 treatment-naive, included about 18 who were IGHV unmutated.

Assay: immunoSEQ multiplex PCR; the TCRdb copy retains only in-frame clones and omits some. Counted here are 35,000 or so clones, 70% to 75% occurring once; the ten biggest clones make up 16%. The CDR3 length is 11 residues. CDR1 is DFQATT and CDR2 is SNEGSKA in the germline V gene (reference sequence). Between the trimmed V and J ends, which lost 4 bases and 6 bases, there was a span of 9 bases. This chain uses TRBV20-1 with TRBJ1-2; D gene unclear. The sample here was PBMCs, taken at disease progression, from a patient treated with ibrutinib. The TCR was taken from a human donor with chronic lymphocytic leukemia. The CDR3 loop reads CSAIPHHGYTF. The DNA for the CDR3 is TGCAGTGCTATACCCCACCATGGCTACACCTTC.